This T cell receptor (beta chain) came from a study of T-cell memory formation after mild COVID-19. Whole-study findings and limits: In pre-infection memory, a portion of responding clones appeared, which suggested that cross-reactive memory joined. SARS-CoV-2 specificity of second-wave clones peaking day 37 was unconfirmed. CD4/CD8 balance characterized clones contracting day 15 to 85, and CD4+ skew characterized later expanders.

CDR1 is SGHTA, CDR2 FQGNSA, per germline. The length of the CDR3 is 15 residues. On this clonotype: As yet, its antigen is unknown. The junction and the germline gene differ at one end; a read error may be behind it.

After 5'RACE with constant-segment primers, TCR alpha and TCR beta cDNA libraries carrying sample barcodes and UMIs were obtained. TCRdb recomputed calls from the 5' RACE reads with MiXCR, one row per CDR3 protein. Of over 300,000 distinct CDR3 sequences in the sample, about 20% were seen once. Source material: PBMCs or a T cell subset sorted from them (not recorded which). The chain couples TRBV7-2 to TRBJ2-1; maybe TRBD1 (6 bases). This clonotype was sampled from a man in his late teens or twenties who had mild COVID-19 (a few samples of this study predate the infection). Cell type and time point are not known. In DNA form, the CDR3 reads TGTGACAGCAGCTTACAGGGAAGGCCTTACAATGAGCAGTTCTTC. Amino acid sequence: CDSSLQGRPYNEQFF.